This T cell receptor (beta chain) derives from a study of blood T cell repertoires in COVID-19. On the study more broadly: Spain, Italy and the United States supplied samples that represented acute and convalescent COVID-19. T cells, B-cell-depleted T cells, or PBMCs provided the cDNA or gDNA that served as material.

Per the authors' pipeline: Counts of nucleated cells, estimated from reference gene primer amplification, were obtained. Sequencing used immunoSEQ multiplex PCR; TCRdb keeps in-frame clones, though not all of them. V and J calls and clone size are those listed in that table; D and trimming were worked out from the DNA. The data hold 50,000 or so clones, with around nine tenths observed a single time. Sequencing used peripheral blood. The origin of this receptor is an elderly man with acute or convalescent COVID-19.

For the CDR3, the DNA is TGTGCCAGTAGTATCTCCCAGACAGGACTTTCACCCCTCCACTTT. It yields the protein CASSISQTGLSPLHF. The chain recombines TRBV19 with TRBJ1-6, with a possible D match to TRBD1 (6 bases). There are 15 residues in the CDR3. Trimming cost V 3 bases and J 9 bases, with 15 bases left between them. Germline V lookup: CDR1 LNHDA, CDR2 SQIVND (reference sequence).